This record looks at one T cell receptor (beta chain) sequence and its context. Antigen unknown. This specimen belongs to a study of T-cell reconstitution after alpha-beta-depleted transplantation in children. General study results and limits: Fresh T-cell production supplied most of the T-cell counts and diversity seen one year after transplant. Reported findings indicate that, about two months after transplant, alpha-beta T cells came from several hundred expanded clones, which were derived from non-depleted graft cells.

The CDR3 has 12 residues. Trimming took off 5 bases at V and 2 bases at J, with 7 bases between the two ends. Construction of the TCRbeta library involved unique molecular identifiers. TCRdb analysed the PCR reads with MiXCR anew, one entry per CDR3 protein. The data hold hundreds of thousands of distinct CDR3 sequences, with 10% to 15% observed a single time. The V gene is TRBV12-3 or TRBV12-4, the J gene TRBJ2-7; D not certain. This specimen consisted of PBMCs, mostly from graft donor cells, obtained 360 days after TCRalphabeta/CD19-depleted stem cell transplant. The sequence was collected from a male patient younger than 18 who had a stem cell transplant for acute myeloid leukemia, so the T cells may come from the graft donor. The CDR3 DNA follows: TGTGCCAGCAGTGCGGCCGCCTACGAGCAGTACTTC. It specifies CASSAAAYEQYF.